This T cell receptor (beta chain) was retrieved from a study of T cell changes during pregnancy in multiple sclerosis. Sequenced by immunoSEQ multiplex PCR; TCRdb stores in-frame clones only, minus some. The sample consists of some 60,000 clones, 92% of them appearing once. Trimming removed 0 bases from V and 7 bases from J; junction bases left unmatched: 5. The CDR3 extends over 14 amino acids. Germline V gene data show CDR1 as MNHEY and CDR2 as SVGAGI. The sample was peripheral blood, taken in the second trimester of pregnancy. The sequence derives from a female donor in good health, enrolled as a control in a pregnancy study. The chain carries TRBV6-5 and TRBJ1-1; 7 nucleotides align to TRBD1. The CDR3 bases are TGTGCCAGCAGTTACTCGTGGGGACAGTTTGAAGCTTTCTTT. Its translation: CASSYSWGQFEAFF.